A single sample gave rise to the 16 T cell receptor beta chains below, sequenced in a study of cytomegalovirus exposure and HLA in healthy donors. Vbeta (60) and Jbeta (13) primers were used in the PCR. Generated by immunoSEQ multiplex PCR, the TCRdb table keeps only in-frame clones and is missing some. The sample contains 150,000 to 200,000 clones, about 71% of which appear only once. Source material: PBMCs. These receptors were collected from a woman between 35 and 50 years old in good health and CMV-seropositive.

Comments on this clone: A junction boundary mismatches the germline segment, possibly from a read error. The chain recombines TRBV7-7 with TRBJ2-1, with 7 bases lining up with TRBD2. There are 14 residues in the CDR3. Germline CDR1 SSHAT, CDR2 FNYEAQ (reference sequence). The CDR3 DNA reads TGTGCTAGCAGCCCCGACGGCGGGAGTGGTGAGCAGTTCTTC. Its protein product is CASSPDGGSGEQFF. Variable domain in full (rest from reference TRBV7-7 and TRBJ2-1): GAGVSQSPRYKVTKRGQDVTLRCDPISSHATLYWYQQALGQGPEFLTYFNYEAQPDKSGLPSDRFSAERPEGSISTLTIQRTEQRDSAMYRCASSPDGGSGEQFFGPGTRLTVL.

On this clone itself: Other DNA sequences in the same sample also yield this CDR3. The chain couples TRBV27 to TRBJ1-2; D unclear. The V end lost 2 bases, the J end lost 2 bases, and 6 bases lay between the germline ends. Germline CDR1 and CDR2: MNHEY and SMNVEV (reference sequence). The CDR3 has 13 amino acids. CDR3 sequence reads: CASSLRGNYGYTF. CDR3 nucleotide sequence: TGTGCCAGCAGTTTACGAGGGAACTATGGCTACACCTTC.

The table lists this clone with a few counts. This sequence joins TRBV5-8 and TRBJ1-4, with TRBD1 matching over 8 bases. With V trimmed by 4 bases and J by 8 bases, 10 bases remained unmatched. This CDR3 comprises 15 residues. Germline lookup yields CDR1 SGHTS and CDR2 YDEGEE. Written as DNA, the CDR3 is TGTGCCAGCAGCCCCGGGACAGGCGAATACGAAAAACTGTTTTTT. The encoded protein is CASSPGTGEYEKLFF. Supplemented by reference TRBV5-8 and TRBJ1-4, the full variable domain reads EAGVTQSPTHLIKTRGQQATLRCSPISGHTSVYWYQQALGLGLQFLLWYDEGEERNRGNFPPRFSGRQFPNYSSELNVNALELEDSALYLCASSPGTGEYEKLFFGSGTQLSVL.

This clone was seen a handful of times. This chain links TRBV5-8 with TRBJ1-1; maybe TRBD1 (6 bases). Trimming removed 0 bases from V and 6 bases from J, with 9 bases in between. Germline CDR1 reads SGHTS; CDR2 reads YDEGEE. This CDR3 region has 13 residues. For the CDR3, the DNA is TGTGCCAGCAGCTTGGAGGGGGGGGCTGAAGCTTTCTTT. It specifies CASSLEGGAEAFF.

The chain's CDR3 is CATSRSVGTGDNEQFF. DNA of the CDR3: TGTGCCACCAGCCGATCCGTCGGTACAGGGGACAATGAGCAGTTCTTC. The rearrangement links TRBV15 to TRBJ2-1; 7 bases match TRBD1. Germline V lookup: CDR1 LNHNV, CDR2 YYDKDF (reference sequence). CDR3 length: 16 amino acids. The ends lost 5 bases at V and 5 bases at J; junction bases unmatched: 12. The whole variable domain, filled in from reference TRBV15 and TRBJ2-1, reads DAMVIQNPRYQVTQFGKPVTLSCSQTLNHNVMYWYQQKSSQAPKLLFHYYDKDFNNEADTPDNFQSRRPNTSFCFLDIRSPGLGDTAMYLCATSRSVGTGDNEQFFGPGTRLTVL.

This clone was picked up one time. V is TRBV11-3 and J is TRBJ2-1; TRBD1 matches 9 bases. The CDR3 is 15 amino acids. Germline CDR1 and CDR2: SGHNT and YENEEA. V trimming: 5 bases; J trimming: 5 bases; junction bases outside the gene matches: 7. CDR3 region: CASSLGQGQDNEQFF. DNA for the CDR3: TGTGCCAGCAGCCTAGGACAGGGGCAAGACAATGAGCAGTTCTTC.

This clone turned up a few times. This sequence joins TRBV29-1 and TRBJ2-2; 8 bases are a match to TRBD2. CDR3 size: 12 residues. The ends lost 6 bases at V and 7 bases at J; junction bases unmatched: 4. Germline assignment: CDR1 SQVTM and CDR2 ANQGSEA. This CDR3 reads CSVDSGDGELFF. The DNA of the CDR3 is TGCAGCGTCGATAGCGGGGACGGGGAGCTGTTTTTT.

CDR3 sequence reads: CASSLQQRGYTF. CDR3 DNA sequence: TGTGCCAGCAGCTTACAACAGCGGGGCTACACCTTC. The rearrangement links TRBV5-6 to TRBJ1-2, with D hard to call. From germline, CDR1 is SGHDT and CDR2 YYEEEE. The CDR3 runs 12 residues. Deletions cut 2 bases from V and 8 bases from J, with 10 bases between.

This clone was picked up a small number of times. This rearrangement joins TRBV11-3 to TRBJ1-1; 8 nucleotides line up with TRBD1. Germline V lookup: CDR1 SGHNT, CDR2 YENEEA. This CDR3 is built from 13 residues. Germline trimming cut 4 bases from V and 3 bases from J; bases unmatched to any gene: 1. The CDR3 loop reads CASSSQGDTEAFF. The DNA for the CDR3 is TGTGCCAGCAGCTCACAGGGGGACACTGAAGCTTTCTTT.

CDR3 nucleotides: TGTGCCAGCAGCTTACAGGATATCCAAGAGACCCAGTACTTC. Translation: CASSLQDIQETQYF. The chain carries TRBV7-9 and TRBJ2-5, with D uncertain. Germline V gene data show CDR1 as SEHNR and CDR2 as FQNEAQ (reference sequence). V lost 2 bases and J lost 1, with 8 bases in between. The CDR3 loop spans 14 amino acids.

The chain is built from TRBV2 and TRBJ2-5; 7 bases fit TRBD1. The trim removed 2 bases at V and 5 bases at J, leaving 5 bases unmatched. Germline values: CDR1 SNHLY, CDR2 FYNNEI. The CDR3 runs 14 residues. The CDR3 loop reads CASSEQGEDETQYF. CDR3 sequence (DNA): TGTGCCAGCAGTGAACAGGGGGAAGATGAGACCCAGTACTTC.

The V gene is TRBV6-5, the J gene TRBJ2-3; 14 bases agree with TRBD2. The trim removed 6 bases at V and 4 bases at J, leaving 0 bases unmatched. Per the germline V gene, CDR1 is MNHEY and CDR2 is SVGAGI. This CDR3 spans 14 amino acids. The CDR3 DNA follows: TGTGCCAGCAGGACTAGCGGGGGGGCAGATACGCAGTATTTT. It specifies CASRTSGGADTQYF.

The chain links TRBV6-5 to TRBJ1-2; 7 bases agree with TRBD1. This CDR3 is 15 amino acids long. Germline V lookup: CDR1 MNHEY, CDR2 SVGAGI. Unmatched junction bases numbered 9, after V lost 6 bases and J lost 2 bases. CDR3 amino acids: CASSRKPGQNYGYTF. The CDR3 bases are TGTGCCAGCAGCAGAAAACCGGGACAGAACTATGGCTACACCTTC.

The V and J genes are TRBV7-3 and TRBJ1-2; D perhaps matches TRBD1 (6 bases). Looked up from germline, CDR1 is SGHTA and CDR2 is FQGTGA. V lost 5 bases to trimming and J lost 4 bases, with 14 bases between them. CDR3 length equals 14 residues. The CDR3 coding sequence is TGTGCCAGCAGCCCGAAGGGACAAATCTATGGCTACACCTTC. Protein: CASSPKGQIYGYTF.

CDR3 amino acids: CASSLRAGVMSYEQYF. The CDR3 DNA sequence: TGTGCCAGCAGTTTGAGAGCGGGAGTGATGTCCTACGAGCAGTACTTC. The J gene is TRBJ2-7, the V gene TRBV28, with 8 bases matching TRBD2. Germline CDR1 reads MDHEN; CDR2 reads SYDVKM. With 3 bases clipped from V and 1 base from J, the junction kept 8 bases outside the gene matches. The CDR3 totals 16 residues.

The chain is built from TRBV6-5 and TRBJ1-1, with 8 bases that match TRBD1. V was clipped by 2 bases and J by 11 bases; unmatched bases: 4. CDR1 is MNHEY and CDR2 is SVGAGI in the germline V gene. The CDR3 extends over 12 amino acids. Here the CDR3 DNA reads TGTGCCAGCAGTTACCCCCAGGGGGCTGCTTTCTTT. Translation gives CASSYPQGAAFF.